What follows are 2 T cell receptor beta chains derived from one specimen sequenced in a study of CD8+ T cells in alopecia areata (dated by TCRdb to 2016 to 2018). Receptors were amplified or captured by the immunoSEQ multiplex PCR assay. RNA was extracted from all samples and reverse transcribed into cDNA, which served as template for TCR sequencing. Sourced from immuneACCESS, this table was stored by TCRdb with only in-frame sequences that have V and J called. A share of the clones is absent; for the studies checked, an unresolved V gene accounts for under half, and the remainder has no known explanation. Here the sample has roughly 250,000 clones; roughly 63% occur a single time. The ten largest clones represent roughly 0.88% of the sample. The sample's treatment or condition label, in plain terms: oral pan-JAK inhibitor, 5-10 mg twice daily. Sequencing used CD4+ T cells sorted from blood, obtained around week 54, from a patient treated with tofacitinib. Source of these receptors: a human donor with alopecia areata.

The chain uses TRBV15 and TRBJ2-3, with TRBD2 matching 9 bases. In germline, CDR1 is LNHNV, CDR2 YYDKDF (reference sequence). The CDR3 runs to 17 residues. V lost 0 bases and J lost 0; bases outside the gene matches: 4. The CDR3 coding sequence is TGTGCCACCAGCAGAGATTATAGCGGGGGAAGCACAGATACGCAGTATTTT. Protein sequence: CATSRDYSGGSTDTQYF.

The J gene is TRBJ1-1, the V gene TRBV7-3; the match to TRBD1 covers 7 bases. CDR3 size: 14 residues. Losses at the gene ends were 9 bases for V and 3 bases for J; bases not matched to a gene: 10. CDR1 is SGHTA, CDR2 FQGTGA, per germline. Here the CDR3 DNA reads TGTGCCAGTGGAACAGGGGTTTCGCACACTGAAGCTTTCTTT. Protein sequence: CASGTGVSHTEAFF.